This T cell receptor (beta chain) emerged from a study of blood T cell repertoires in COVID-19. Across the whole study: There were acute and convalescent COVID-19 samples, and they came from the United States, Italy and Spain. Sample material is recorded as cDNA or gDNA derived from T cells, B-cell-depleted T cells, or PBMCs.

Data came from immunoSEQ multiplex PCR; TCRdb stores just in-frame clones and leaves some out. The table includes tens of thousands of clones, approximately 78% detected once. The source material was peripheral blood. This TCR came from a man in his fifties with active or convalescent COVID-19.

The CDR3 sequence: CASLAQGNTEAFF. The DNA for the CDR3 is TGTGCCAGCCTAGCACAGGGTAACACTGAAGCTTTCTTT. The gene calls are TRBV12-3 or TRBV12-4 and TRBJ1-1; weak D call: TRBD1 (6 bases). The CDR3 has 13 amino acids. The V end lost 8 bases, the J end lost 2 bases, and 12 bases lay between the germline ends.